This T cell receptor (beta chain) stems from a study of cytomegalovirus exposure and HLA in healthy donors. Vbeta (60) and Jbeta (13) primers were used in the PCR. TCRdb's table, derived via immunoSEQ multiplex PCR, lists solely in-frame clones and lacks some. The sample carries more than 60,000 clones, 65% to 85% recorded once. The CDR3 consists of 16 residues. Trimming removed 5 bases from V and 1 base from J, with 12 bases in between. The germline V gene encodes CDR1 PRHDT and CDR2 FYEKMQ (reference sequence). Sequences were obtained from PBMCs. This clonotype was sampled from a woman aged 30 to 39 in good health and CMV-seronegative. This chain joins TRBV13 and TRBJ2-6; weak D call: TRBD2 (7 bases). The CDR3 region is CASSLRGASGANVLTF. The CDR3 DNA is TGTGCCAGCAGCCTCCGGGGGGCGTCTGGGGCCAACGTCCTGACTTTC.